This T cell receptor (beta chain) was identified in a study of blood T cell repertoires in COVID-19. Overall study context: Specimens from acute and convalescent COVID-19 originated in the United States, Italy and Spain.

Original processing notes: Reference gene primer amplification yielded estimated nucleated cell counts. Assay: immunoSEQ multiplex PCR; the TCRdb copy retains only in-frame clones and omits some. The V and J calls and the clone size are those of that table, but D and trimming were determined from the DNA. Here the sample spans 200,000 to 300,000 clones, more than 70% being singletons. Enrollees, roughly 18 to 89 years old, lived in 25 or so US areas. Source material: PBMCs or T cells enriched from blood (not recorded which). The receptor's source is a woman aged 50 to 60 who had recovered from COVID-19.

The CDR3 is CAISESGGRPAYNEQFF. As DNA, the CDR3 is TGTGCCATCAGTGAGTCAGGAGGGAGGCCCGCCTACAATGAGCAGTTCTTC. The rearrangement uses TRBV10-3 and TRBJ2-1; tentatively, D is TRBD2 (6 bases). CDR1 and CDR2 from the germline V gene are ENHRY and SYGVKD. Trimming pared 0 bases from V and 2 bases from J, leaving 14 bases between. The CDR3 covers 17 residues.